This T cell receptor (beta chain) derives from a study of blood T cell repertoires in COVID-19. Turning to the study itself: Donors in the United States, Italy and Spain gave samples during acute or convalescent COVID-19. The analysed material was cDNA or gDNA that came from T cells, B-cell-depleted T cells, or PBMCs.

This CDR3 is 15 amino acids long. V lost 3 bases to trimming and J lost 6 bases; unmatched junction nucleotides: 11. The germline CDR1 and CDR2 sequences are SQVTM and ANQGSEA. As handled by the study authors: Reference gene primer amplification in the assay estimated nucleated cell counts. Here immunoSEQ multiplex PCR was the method, and the copy in TCRdb shows in-frame clones only, minus some. D and trimming come from the DNA, and the V and J calls and clone size come from that table. The data show around 60,000 clones, around 90% seen once. Material: peripheral blood. V gene TRBV29-1 combines with J gene TRBJ1-1; TRBD1 matches at 9 bases. The clonotype was recovered from a man aged 55 to 70 with active COVID-19. Written as DNA, the CDR3 is TGCAGCGTTGACGGACAGGGGCTTCCTTACTCTGAAGCTTTCTTT. Protein product: CSVDGQGLPYSEAFF.